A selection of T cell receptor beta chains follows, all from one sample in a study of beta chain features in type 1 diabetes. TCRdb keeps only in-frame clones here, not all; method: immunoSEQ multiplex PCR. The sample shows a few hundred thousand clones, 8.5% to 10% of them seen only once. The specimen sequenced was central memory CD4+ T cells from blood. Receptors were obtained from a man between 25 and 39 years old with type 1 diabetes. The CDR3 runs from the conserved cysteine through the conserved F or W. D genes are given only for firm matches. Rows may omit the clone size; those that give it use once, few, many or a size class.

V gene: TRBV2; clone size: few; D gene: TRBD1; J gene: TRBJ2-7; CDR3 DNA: TGTGCCAGCACCCGACAGGGATTAAGCTCCTACGAGCAGTACTTC; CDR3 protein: CASTRQGLSSYEQYF
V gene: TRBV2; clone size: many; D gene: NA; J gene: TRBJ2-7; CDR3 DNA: TGTGCCAGCAGTGGGCAGGGACCCTACGAGCAGTACTTC; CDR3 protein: CASSGQGPYEQYF
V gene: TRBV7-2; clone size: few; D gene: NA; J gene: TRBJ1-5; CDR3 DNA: TGTGCCAGCAGTTGGGTAGGAGATCAGCCCCAGCATTTT; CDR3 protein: CASSWVGDQPQHF
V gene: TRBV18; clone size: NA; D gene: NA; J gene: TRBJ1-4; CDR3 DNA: TGTGCCAGCTCACCACCGTGGGGTAATGAAAAACTGTTTTTT; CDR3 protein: CASSPPWGNEKLFF
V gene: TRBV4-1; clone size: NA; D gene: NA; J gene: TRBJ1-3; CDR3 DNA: TGCGCCAGCAGCCAAGCCCCCCATACGTCTGGAAACACCATATATTTT; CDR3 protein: CASSQAPHTSGNTIYF
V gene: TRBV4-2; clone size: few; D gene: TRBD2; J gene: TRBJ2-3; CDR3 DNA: TGTGCCAGCAGCCACCGAGCGGGAGCGGCAGATACGCAGTATTTT; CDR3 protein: CASSHRAGAADTQYF
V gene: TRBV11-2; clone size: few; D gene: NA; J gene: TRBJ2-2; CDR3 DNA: TGTGCCAGCAGCTCCTTCGAGACCGGGGAGCTGTTTTTT; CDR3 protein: CASSSFETGELFF
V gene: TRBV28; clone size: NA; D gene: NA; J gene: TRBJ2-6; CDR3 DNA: TGTGCCAGCAATGGGGCAGGGGCGCGAGCCGGGGCCAACGTCCTGACTTTC; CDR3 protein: CASNGAGARAGANVLTF
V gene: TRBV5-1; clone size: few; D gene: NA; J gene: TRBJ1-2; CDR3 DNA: TGCGCCAGCAGCTCGGACGGGGACTATGGCTACACCTTC; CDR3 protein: CASSSDGDYGYTF
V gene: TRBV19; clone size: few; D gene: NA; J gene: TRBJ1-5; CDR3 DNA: TGTGCCAGTAGGGACAGTTATAGCAATCAGCCCCAGCATTTT; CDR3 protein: CASRDSYSNQPQHF
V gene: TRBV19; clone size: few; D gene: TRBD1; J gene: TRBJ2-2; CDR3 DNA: TGTGCCAGTAGGGCCCCGGGACAGGGGTCCTCTAACACCGGGGAGCTGTTTTTT; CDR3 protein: CASRAPGQGSSNTGELFF
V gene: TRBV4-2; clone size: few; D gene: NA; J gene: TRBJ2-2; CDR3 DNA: TGTGCCAGCAGCCGAAACGGACCTATCGGGAACACCGGGGAGCTGTTTTTT; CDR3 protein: CASSRNGPIGNTGELFF
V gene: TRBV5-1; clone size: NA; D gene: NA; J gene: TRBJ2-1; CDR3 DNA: TGCGCCAGCAGCTTGGCCACTGTTAATGAGCAGTTCTTC; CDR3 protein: CASSLATVNEQFF
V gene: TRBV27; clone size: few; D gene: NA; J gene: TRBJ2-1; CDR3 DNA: TGTGCCAGCAGTTCCGGGACCACCAACAATGAGCAGTTCTTC; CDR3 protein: CASSSGTTNNEQFF
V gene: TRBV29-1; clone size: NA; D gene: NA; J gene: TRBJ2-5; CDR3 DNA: TGCAGCGTTGCGTCAGGCCAGAGGGGGACCCAGTACTTC; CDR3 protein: CSVASGQRGTQYF
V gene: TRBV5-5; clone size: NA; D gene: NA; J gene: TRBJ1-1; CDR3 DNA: TGTGCCAGCAGCTTACTTCTCGCTGGGGGCACTGAAGCTTTCTTT; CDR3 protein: CASSLLLAGGTEAFF
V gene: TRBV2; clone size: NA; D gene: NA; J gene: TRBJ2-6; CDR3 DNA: TGTGCCAGCAGTGAGTATTGGGGAGAAGCCAACGTCCTGACTTTC; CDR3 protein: CASSEYWGEANVLTF
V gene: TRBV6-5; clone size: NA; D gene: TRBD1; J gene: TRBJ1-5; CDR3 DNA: TGTGCCAGCAGCGCCAACAGGGGTCTGCATCAGCCCCAGCATTTT; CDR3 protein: CASSANRGLHQPQHF
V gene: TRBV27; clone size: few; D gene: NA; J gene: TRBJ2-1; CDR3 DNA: TGTGCCAGCAGTTTTAGGGATCAGGTGGCAAATGAGCAGTTCTTC; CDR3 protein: CASSFRDQVANEQFF
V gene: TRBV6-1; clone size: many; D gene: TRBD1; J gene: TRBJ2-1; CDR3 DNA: TGTGCCAGCAGGGACGACAGGGATAGTCGGTTCTTC; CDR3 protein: CASRDDRDSRFF
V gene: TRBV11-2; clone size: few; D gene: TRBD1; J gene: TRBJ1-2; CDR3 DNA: TGTGCCAGCAGCTACCAAGTCAGGGACAGGGGGCATGGCTACACCTTC; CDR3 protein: CASSYQVRDRGHGYTF
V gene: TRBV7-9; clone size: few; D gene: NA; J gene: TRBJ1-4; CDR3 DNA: TGTGCCAGCAGCTTAGAACAAACTAATGAAAAACTGTTTTTT; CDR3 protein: CASSLEQTNEKLFF
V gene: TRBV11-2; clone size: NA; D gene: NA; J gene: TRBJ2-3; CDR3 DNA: TGTGCCAGCAGCTTAGGAGAAGCGGATACGCAGTATTTT; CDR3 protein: CASSLGEADTQYF
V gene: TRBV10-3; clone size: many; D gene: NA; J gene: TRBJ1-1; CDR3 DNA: TGTGCCATCAGTGTGCAGCCAAACACTGAAGCTTTCTTT; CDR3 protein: CAISVQPNTEAFF
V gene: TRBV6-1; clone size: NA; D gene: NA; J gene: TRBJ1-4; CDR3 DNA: TGTGCCAGCAGTGAACCTTTGCGGGATCCGAATGAAAAACTGTTTTTT; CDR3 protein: CASSEPLRDPNEKLFF
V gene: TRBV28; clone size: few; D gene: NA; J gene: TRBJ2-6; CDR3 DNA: TGTGCCACCTTAACAGGGTCTGGGGCCAACGTCCTGACTTTC; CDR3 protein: CATLTGSGANVLTF
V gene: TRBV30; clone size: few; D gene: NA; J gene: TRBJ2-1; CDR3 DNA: TGTGCACGGGGCAGCTCCTACAATGAGCAGTTCTTC; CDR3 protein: CARGSSYNEQFF
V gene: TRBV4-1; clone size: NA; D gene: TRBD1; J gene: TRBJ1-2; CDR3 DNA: TGCGCCAGCAGCCAAGGGGCCCCCGGGACAGGGGGCTACTATGGCTACACCTTC; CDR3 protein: CASSQGAPGTGGYYGYTF
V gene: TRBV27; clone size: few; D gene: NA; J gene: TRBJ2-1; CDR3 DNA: TGTGCCAGCAGCCGGGACAATTCCTACAATGAGCAGTTCTTC; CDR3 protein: CASSRDNSYNEQFF
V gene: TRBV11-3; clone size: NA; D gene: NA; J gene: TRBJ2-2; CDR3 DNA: TGTGCCAGCAGAGGCACCGGGGAGCTGTTTTTT; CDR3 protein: CASRGTGELFF
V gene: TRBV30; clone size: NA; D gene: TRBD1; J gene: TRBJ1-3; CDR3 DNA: TGTGCCTGGAGTGTAGGGACAGGGGCTGGAAACACCATATATTTT; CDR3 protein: CAWSVGTGAGNTIYF
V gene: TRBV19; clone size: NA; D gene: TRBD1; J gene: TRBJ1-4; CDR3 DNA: TGTGCCAGTATCGACAGGGGCGGTAATGAAAAACTGTTTTTT; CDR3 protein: CASIDRGGNEKLFF
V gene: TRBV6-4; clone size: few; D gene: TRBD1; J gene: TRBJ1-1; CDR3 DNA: TGTGCCAGCAGGCGAGGGGGCCTGGACACTGAAGCTTTCTTT; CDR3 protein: CASRRGGLDTEAFF
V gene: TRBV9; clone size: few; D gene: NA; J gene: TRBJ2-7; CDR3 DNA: TGTGCCAGCAGCGGTCGGATAGAAGCCTACGAGCAGTACTTC; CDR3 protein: CASSGRIEAYEQYF
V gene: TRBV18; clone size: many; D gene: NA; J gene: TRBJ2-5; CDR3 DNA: TGTGCCAGCTCACCACCGTCGGGTGGAGAGACCCAGTACTTC; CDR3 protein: CASSPPSGGETQYF
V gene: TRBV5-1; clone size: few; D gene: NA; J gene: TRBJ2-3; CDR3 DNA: TGCGCCAGCAGCTTGGATTCGGGAGTGGGCACAGATACGCAGTATTTT; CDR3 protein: CASSLDSGVGTDTQYF
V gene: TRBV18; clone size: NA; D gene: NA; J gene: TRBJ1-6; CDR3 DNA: TGTGCCAGCTCACCAGCTCAGGGACAAGGACCCCTCCACTTT; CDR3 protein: CASSPAQGQGPLHF
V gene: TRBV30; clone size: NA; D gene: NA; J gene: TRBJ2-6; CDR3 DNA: TGTGCCTGGAGTGAGTCATCGAGAGGAACTGGGGCCAACGTCCTGACTTTC; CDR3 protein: CAWSESSRGTGANVLTF
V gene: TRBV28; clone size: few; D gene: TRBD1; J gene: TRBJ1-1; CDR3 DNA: TGTGCCAGCAAGACTTCACAGGGGATAGGCCTGAACACTGAAGCTTTCTTT; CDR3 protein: CASKTSQGIGLNTEAFF
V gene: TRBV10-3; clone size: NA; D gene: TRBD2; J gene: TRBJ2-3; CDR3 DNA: TGTGCCATCAGTGAGTCTGGGCTAGGGACTAGCGGGAGCGAAGACACAGATACGCAGTATTTT; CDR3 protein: CAISESGLGTSGSEDTDTQYF
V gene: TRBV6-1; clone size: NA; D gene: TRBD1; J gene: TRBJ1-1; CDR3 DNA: TGTGCCAGCAGTGACAGGGGGAGGGAGACTGAAGCTTTCTTT; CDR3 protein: CASSDRGRETEAFF
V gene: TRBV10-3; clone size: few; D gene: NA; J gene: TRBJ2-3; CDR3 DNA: TGTGCCAGCAGTCCCCTCCATAGCACAGATACGCAGTATTTT; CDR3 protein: CASSPLHSTDTQYF
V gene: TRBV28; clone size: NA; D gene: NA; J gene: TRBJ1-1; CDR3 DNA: TGTGCCAGCTACCTCGTGGGGAGGACTGAAGCTTTCTTT; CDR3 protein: CASYLVGRTEAFF
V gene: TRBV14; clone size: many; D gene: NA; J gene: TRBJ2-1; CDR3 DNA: TGTGCCAGCAGCCAACTTTTGGCTAGTTTTTCGGGTGAGCAGTTCTTC; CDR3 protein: CASSQLLASFSGEQFF
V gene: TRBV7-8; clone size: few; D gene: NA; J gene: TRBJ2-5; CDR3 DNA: TGTGCCAGCAGCCCTAACAGGGAAGTGGAGACCCAGTACTTC; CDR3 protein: CASSPNREVETQYF
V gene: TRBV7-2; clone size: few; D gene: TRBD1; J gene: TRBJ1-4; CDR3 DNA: TGTGCCAGCAGCCCATGGGGACAGGTTGGGGAAAAACTGTTTTTT; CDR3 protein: CASSPWGQVGEKLFF
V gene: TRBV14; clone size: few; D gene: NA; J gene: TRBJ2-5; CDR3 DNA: TGTGCCAGCAGCCAAGGCCGGTTACTCATGGGTGAGACCCAGTACTTC; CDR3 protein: CASSQGRLLMGETQYF
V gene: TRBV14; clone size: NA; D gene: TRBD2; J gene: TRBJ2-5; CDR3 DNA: TGTGCCAGCAGCCAAGGGGGCGCGGGAGGAGGAGAGACCCAGTACTTC; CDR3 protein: CASSQGGAGGGETQYF
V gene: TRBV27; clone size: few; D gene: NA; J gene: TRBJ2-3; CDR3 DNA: TGTGCCAGCAGTAGGACTACCACAATAGGGACGCAGTATTTT; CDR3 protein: CASSRTTTIGTQYF
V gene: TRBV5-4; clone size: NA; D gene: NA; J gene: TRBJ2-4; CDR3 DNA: TGTGCCAGCAGCTTGGGGGGTAGAAACATTCAGTACTTC; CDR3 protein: CASSLGGRNIQYF